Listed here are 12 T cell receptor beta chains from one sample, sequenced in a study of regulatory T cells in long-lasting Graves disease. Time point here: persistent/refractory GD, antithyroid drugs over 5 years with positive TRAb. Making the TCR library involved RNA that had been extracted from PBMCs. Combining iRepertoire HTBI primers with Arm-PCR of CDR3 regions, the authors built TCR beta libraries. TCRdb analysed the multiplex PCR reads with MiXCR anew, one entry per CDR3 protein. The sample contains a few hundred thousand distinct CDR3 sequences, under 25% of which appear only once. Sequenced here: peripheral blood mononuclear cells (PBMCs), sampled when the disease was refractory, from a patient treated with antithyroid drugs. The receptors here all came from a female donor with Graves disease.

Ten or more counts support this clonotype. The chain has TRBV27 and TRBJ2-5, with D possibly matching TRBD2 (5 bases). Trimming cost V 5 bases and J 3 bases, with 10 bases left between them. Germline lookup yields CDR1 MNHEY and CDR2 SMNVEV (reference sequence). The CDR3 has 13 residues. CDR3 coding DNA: TGTGCCAGCAGTGAACTAGTCAAAGAGACCCAGTACTTC. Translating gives CASSELVKETQYF.

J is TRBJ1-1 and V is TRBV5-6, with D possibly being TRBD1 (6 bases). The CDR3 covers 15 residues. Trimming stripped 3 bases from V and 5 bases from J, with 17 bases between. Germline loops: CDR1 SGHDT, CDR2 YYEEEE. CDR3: CASSSDGGFRTEAFF. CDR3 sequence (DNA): TGTGCCAGCAGCTCCGATGGGGGCTTTAGGACTGAAGCTTTCTTT.

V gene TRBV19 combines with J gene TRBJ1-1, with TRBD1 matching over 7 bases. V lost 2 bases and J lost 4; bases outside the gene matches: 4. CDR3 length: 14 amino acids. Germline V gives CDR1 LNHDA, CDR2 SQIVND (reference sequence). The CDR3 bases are TGTGCCAGTAGTATAAAGGGGGCAATCACTGAAGCTTTCTTT. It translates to CASSIKGAITEAFF.

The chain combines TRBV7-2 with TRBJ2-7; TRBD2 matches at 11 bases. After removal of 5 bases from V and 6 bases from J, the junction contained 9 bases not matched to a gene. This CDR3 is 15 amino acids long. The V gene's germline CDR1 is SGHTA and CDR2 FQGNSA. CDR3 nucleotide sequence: TGTGCCAGCAGCCCCGATAGCGGGAGGGCCTTCGAGCAGTACTTC. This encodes CASSPDSGRAFEQYF. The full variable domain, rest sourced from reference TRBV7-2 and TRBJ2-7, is GAGVSQSPSNKVTEKGKDVELRCDPISGHTALYWYRQSLGQGLEFLIYFQGNSAPDKSGLPSDRFSAERTGGSVSTLTIQRTQQEDSAVYLCASSPDSGRAFEQYFGPGTRLTVT.

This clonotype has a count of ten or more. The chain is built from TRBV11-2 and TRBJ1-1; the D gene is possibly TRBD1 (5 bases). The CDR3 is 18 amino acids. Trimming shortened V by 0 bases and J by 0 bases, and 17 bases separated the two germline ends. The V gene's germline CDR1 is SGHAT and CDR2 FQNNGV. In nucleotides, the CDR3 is TGTGCCAGCAGCTTAGATCTCGCAGGGTCGGGCATGAACACTGAAGCTTTCTTT. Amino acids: CASSLDLAGSGMNTEAFF.

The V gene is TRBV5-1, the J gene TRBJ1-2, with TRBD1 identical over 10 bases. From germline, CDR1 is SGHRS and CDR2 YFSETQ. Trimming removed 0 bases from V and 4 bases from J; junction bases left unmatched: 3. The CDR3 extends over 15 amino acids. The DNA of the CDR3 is TGCGCCAGCAGCTTGGTGGGACAGGGGATCTATGGCTACACCTTC. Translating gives CASSLVGQGIYGYTF.

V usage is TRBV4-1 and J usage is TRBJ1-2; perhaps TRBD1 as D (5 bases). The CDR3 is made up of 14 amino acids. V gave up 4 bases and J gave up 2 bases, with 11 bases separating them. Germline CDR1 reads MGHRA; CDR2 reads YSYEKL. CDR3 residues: CASSPQTENYGYTF. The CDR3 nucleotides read TGCGCCAGCAGCCCACAGACAGAAAACTATGGCTACACCTTC.

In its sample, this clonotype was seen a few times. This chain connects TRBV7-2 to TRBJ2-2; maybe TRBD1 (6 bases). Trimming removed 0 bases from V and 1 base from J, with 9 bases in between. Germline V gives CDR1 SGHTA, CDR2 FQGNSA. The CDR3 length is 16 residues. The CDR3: CASSLAPRGNTGELFF. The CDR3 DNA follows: TGTGCCAGCAGCTTAGCGCCCAGGGGGAACACCGGGGAGCTGTTTTTT.

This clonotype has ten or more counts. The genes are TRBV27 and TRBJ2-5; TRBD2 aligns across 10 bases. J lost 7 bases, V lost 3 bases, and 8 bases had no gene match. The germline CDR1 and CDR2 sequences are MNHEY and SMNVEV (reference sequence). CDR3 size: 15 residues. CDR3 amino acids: CASSFLAGEVGTQYF. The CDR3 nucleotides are TGTGCCAGCAGTTTTCTAGCGGGAGAGGTTGGGACCCAGTACTTC.

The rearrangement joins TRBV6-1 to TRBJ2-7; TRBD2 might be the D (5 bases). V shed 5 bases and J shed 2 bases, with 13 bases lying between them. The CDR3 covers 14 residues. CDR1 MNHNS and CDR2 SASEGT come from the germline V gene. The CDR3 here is CASSLAGRAYEQYF. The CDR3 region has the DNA TGTGCCAGCAGTCTAGCCGGCAGAGCCTACGAGCAGTACTTC.

The CDR3: CASSVRSYEQYF. The CDR3 DNA reads as TGTGCCAGCAGTGTGCGCAGCTACGAGCAGTACTTC. The chain links TRBV2 to TRBJ2-7, with D hard to call. V lost 4 bases and J lost 3, with 7 bases in between. This CDR3 is 12 amino acids long. The V gene's germline CDR1 is SNHLY and CDR2 FYNNEI.

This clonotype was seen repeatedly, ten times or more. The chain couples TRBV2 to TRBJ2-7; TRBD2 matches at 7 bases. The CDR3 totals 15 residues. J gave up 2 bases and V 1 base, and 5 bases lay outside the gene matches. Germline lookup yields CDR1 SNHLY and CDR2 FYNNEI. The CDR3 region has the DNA TGTGCCAGCAGTGAAGAAGCAGGGACTACCTACGAGCAGTACTTC. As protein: CASSEEAGTTYEQYF.